These 14 T cell receptor beta chains originate from one sample sequenced in a study of regulatory T cells in long-lasting Graves disease (dated by TCRdb to about 2021). The time point tag for this specimen amounts to: persistent/refractory GD, antithyroid drugs over 5 years with positive TRAb. For both TCR sequencing and RNA sequencing, RNA was extracted from PBMCs in TRIzol. Library prep was done by multiplex PCR. Sequencer: Illumina HiSeq 4000. To build TCR beta libraries, CDR3 regions were amplified by Arm-PCR using iRepertoire HTBI primers. TCRdb reran the public reads through fastp at Q25 and MiXCR, keeping productive beta chains. Rows merge per CDR3 protein into single entries with the most common DNA and genes. The sample table records roughly 500,000 distinct CDR3 sequences; roughly a fifth of these occur just once. In total, the top ten clones hold around 7% of the sample. The sample here was peripheral blood mononuclear cells (PBMCs), taken when the disease was refractory, from a patient treated with antithyroid drugs. The receptor source for this set is a female donor with Graves disease.

This clonotype has just a few counts. The chain has TRBV7-2 and TRBJ1-2, with D hard to call. The CDR3 sequence is 11 residues long. Between the trimmed V and J ends, which lost 5 bases and 6 bases, there was a span of 7 bases. The germline CDR1 and CDR2 sequences are SGHTA and FQGNSA. The CDR3: CASSRLNGYTF. DNA for the CDR3: TGTGCCAGCAGCCGACTAAATGGCTACACCTTC.

This clonotype was found many times. The chain joins TRBV28 to TRBJ1-5; unclear D gene. The CDR3 has 17 residues. Germline V gene lookup returns CDR1 MDHEN and CDR2 SYDVKM. Trimming stripped 1 base from V and 0 bases from J, with 13 bases between. The CDR3 nucleotides are TGTGCCAGCAGTTTATCGGGCCGCGATTATAGCAATCAGCCCCAGCATTTT. Encoded protein: CASSLSGRDYSNQPQHF.

The gene calls are TRBV20-1 and TRBJ2-7; D unresolved. Germline CDR1 reads DFQATT; CDR2 reads SNEGSKA (reference sequence). The CDR3 consists of 12 residues. Trimming removed 1 base at V and 6 bases at J, with 10 bases between. This chain's CDR3 is CSARGGFREQYF. In DNA, the CDR3 is TGCAGTGCTAGAGGCGGATTTCGCGAGCAGTACTTC.

This clonotype was picked up many times. This chain links TRBV28 with TRBJ1-1; D is perhaps TRBD1 (5 bases). This CDR3 has 16 residues. Germline V gene sequence: CDR1 MDHEN, CDR2 SYDVKM. The V gene lost 10 bases and the J gene lost 4 bases, with 25 bases spanning the gap. The CDR3 DNA sequence: TGTGCCATTTACACCATAACAGGAAACAAGGGCACTGAAGCTTTCTTT. It translates to CAIYTITGNKGTEAFF.

The chain employs TRBV3-1 and TRBJ2-7, with 7 bases lining up with TRBD1. Germline trimming cut 0 bases from V and 5 bases from J; bases unmatched to any gene: 4. Germline lookup yields CDR1 LGHDT and CDR2 YNNKEL (reference sequence). This CDR3 is 14 amino acids long. The CDR3 spells CASSQEQGKDEQYF. Written as DNA, the CDR3 is TGTGCCAGCAGCCAAGAACAGGGGAAGGACGAGCAGTACTTC.

The rearrangement uses TRBV7-3 and TRBJ2-7, with D possibly TRBD1 on 6 matching bases. The CDR3 runs to 13 residues. Germline CDR1 and CDR2: SGHTA and FQGTGA. V lost 5 bases and J lost 6, with 14 bases in between. The CDR3 sequence is CASSPLLGGEQYF. The CDR3 bases are TGTGCCAGCAGCCCCCTTCTAGGGGGCGAGCAGTACTTC.

The CDR3 loop reads CASSEWRDSPLHF. For the CDR3, the DNA is TGTGCCAGCAGTGAGTGGAGGGATTCACCCCTCCACTTT. The chain employs TRBV6-4 and TRBJ1-6; D unresolved. CDR3 length: 13 residues. V lost 3 bases and J lost 8, with 8 bases in between. CDR1 and CDR2 (germline): MRHNA, SNTAGT.

In its sample, this clonotype was seen many times. CDR3 residues: CASRTGAPQEKLFF. In nucleotides, the CDR3 is TGTGCCAGCAGAACGGGGGCCCCCCAGGAGAAACTGTTTTTT. The chain combines TRBV7-9 with TRBJ1-4; possible D gene TRBD1, 6 bases. The CDR3 is 14 amino acids. Trimming took off 6 bases at V and 11 bases at J, with 19 bases between the two ends. From germline, CDR1 is SEHNR and CDR2 FQNEAQ (reference sequence).

The sample holds a few counts of this clonotype. The rearrangement uses TRBV11-1 and TRBJ2-2; 7 bases agree with TRBD2. CDR3 size: 16 residues. CDR1 is SGHAT and CDR2 is FQDESV in the germline V gene (reference sequence). With V trimmed by 3 bases and J by 6 bases, 10 bases remained unmatched. The CDR3 protein is CASSLGASGTAGELFF. The CDR3 nucleotides are TGTGCCAGCAGCTTGGGTGCTAGCGGTACCGCCGGGGAGCTGTTTTTT.

The rearrangement uses TRBV4-2 and TRBJ2-2; 10 bases map to TRBD2. This CDR3 is built from 17 residues. Germline CDR1 LGHNA, CDR2 YNFKEQ. V lost 0 bases and J lost 4; bases outside the gene matches: 5. CDR3 region: CASSQDFSGRGTGELFF. The CDR3 bases are TGTGCCAGCAGCCAAGATTTCAGCGGGAGGGGCACCGGGGAGCTGTTTTTT.

This clonotype was observed a handful of times. The gene calls are TRBV2 and TRBJ2-5, with 8 bases matching TRBD1. V was pared by 6 bases and J by 6 bases, with 18 bases of the junction left unmatched. The CDR3 is made up of 17 amino acids. Germline loops: CDR1 SNHLY, CDR2 FYNNEI. The CDR3: CASSLAQDREPQKTQYF. DNA of the CDR3: TGTGCCAGCAGCCTAGCGCAGGACAGGGAACCTCAAAAGACCCAGTACTTC.

This clonotype was seen at least ten times. The chain recombines TRBV7-2 with TRBJ1-5; D might be TRBD1 (5 bases). The V gene's germline CDR1 is SGHTA and CDR2 FQGNSA. The CDR3 is made up of 16 amino acids. The germline V and J ends were trimmed by 3 bases and 4 bases, with 16 bases remaining between them. DNA for the CDR3: TGTGCCAGCAGCTTTGACAGCGCGTTGTGGAATCAGCCCCAGCATTTT. Protein: CASSFDSALWNQPQHF.

On this clonotype itself: A much larger clone lies a single base off, so this may be a read error. V is TRBV15 and J is TRBJ1-1; D not resolved. The CDR3 contains 13 residues. V lost 4 bases and J 6 bases, leaving 12 bases between the germline ends. From germline, CDR1 is LNHNV and CDR2 YYDKDF (reference sequence). For the CDR3, the DNA is TGTGCCACCAGCATCAACGGAGACGCTGAAGCTTTCTTT. Protein product: CATSINGDAEAFF.

The chain has TRBV6-9 and TRBJ1-2; no clear D. Germline CDR1 and CDR2: MNHGY and SVAAGI. Trimming took 3 bases from V and 8 from J, leaving 28 bases between them. This CDR3 has 18 residues. The CDR3 DNA sequence: TGTGCCAGCAGTTACCGACCTGATGGAAGTGGCACCACTACCGGCTACACCTTC. Translating it yields CASSYRPDGSGTTTGYTF.